Described below is a single T cell receptor beta chain sequence and its context. Noted time point: pre-sensitization, week 0. The treatment was: therapeutic diphenylcyclopropenone sensitization with weekly scalp DPC. This sample is drawn from a study of human T cells and chemical hapten exposure. Via MiXCR, TCRdb re-called the RACE reads, giving one row per CDR3 protein. The sample lists about 300,000 distinct CDR3 sequences, approximately 5.8% occurring once. With V trimmed by 0 bases and J by 5 bases, 1 base remained unmatched. Germline values: CDR1 SGHDN, CDR2 FVKESK. The CDR3 length is 14 residues.

V is TRBV14 and J is TRBJ2-7; 10 bases are shared with TRBD1. Sequenced material: whole blood, taken in connection with sensitization to the hapten diphenylcyclopropenone (DPC). The TCR was taken from a woman aged 18-29 years with alopecia areata. Some clones in this sample may be carry-over from other donors' samples. The CDR3 sequence: CASSQETGGDEQYF. In DNA form, the CDR3 reads TGTGCCAGCAGCCAAGAGACAGGGGGCGACGAGCAGTACTTC.